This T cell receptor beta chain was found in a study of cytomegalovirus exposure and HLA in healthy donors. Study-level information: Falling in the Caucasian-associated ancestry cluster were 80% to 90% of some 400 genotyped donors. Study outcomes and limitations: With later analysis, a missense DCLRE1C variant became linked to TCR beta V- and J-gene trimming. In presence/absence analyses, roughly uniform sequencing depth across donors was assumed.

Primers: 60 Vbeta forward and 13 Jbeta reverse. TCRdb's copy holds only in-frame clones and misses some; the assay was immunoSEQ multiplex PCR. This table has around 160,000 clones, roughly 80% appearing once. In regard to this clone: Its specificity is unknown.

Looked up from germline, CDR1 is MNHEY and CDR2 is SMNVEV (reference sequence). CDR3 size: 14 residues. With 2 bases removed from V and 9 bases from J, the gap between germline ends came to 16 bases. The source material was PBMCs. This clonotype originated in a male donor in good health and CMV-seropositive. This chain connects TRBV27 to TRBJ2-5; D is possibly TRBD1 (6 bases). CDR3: CASSLLGTPLAQYF. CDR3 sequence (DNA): TGTGCCAGCAGTTTACTAGGGACACCGTTGGCCCAGTACTTC.